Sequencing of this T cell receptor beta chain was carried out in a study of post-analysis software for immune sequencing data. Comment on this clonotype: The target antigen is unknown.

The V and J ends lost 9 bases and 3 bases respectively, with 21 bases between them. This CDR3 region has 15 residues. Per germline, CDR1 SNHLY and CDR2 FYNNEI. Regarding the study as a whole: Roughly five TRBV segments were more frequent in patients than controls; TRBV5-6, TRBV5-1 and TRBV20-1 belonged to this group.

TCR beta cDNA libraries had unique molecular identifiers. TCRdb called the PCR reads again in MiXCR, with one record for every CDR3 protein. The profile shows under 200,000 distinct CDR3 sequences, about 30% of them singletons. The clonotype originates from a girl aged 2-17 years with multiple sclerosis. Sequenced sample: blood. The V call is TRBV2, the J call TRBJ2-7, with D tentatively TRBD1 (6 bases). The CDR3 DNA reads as TGTGCCAGTCAACCGCCAGGGACAAATATCTACGAGCAGTACTTC. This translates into CASQPPGTNIYEQYF.